This T cell receptor (beta chain) derives from a study of T-cell memory formation after mild COVID-19. Via MiXCR, TCRdb re-called the 5' RACE reads, giving one row per CDR3 protein. The sample gives roughly 560,000 distinct CDR3 sequences, just over 20% of which show up once; around 12% is in the top ten. General study results and limits: Pre-infection memory harbored some responding clones, suggesting cross-reactive memory joined. The study found balanced CD4/CD8 in clones contracting day 15 to 85 and a CD4+ lean in later expanders. The CD4+ clones that contracted clustered mainly within CM and EM, and the CD8+ clones concentrated in EMRA.

Concerning this clonotype: Antigen unknown.

V lost 4 bases, J lost 3 bases, and 1 base stayed unmatched. The CDR3 runs 14 residues. CDR1 is ENHRY and CDR2 is SYGVKD in the germline V gene. Sequenced: PBMCs or a T cell subset sorted from them (not recorded which). The clonotype comes from an adult woman who had mild COVID-19 (a few samples of this study predate the infection). Cell type and time point are not known. V and J are TRBV10-3 and TRBJ2-3; TRBD1 aligns across 10 bases. CDR3 region: CAISGQGATDTQYF. CDR3 nucleotide sequence: TGTGCCATCAGTGGACAGGGGGCAACAGATACGCAGTATTTT.